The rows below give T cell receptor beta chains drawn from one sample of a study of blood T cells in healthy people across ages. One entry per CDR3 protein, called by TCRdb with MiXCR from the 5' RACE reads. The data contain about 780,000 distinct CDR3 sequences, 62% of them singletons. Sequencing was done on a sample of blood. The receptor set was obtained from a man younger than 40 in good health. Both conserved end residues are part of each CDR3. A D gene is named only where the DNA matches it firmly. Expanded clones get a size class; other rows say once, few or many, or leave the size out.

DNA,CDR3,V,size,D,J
TGTACCAGCAGCGACCGACAGGGAGGGGCGACTGAAGCTTTCTTT,CTSSDRQGGATEAFF,TRBV7-9,-,TRBD1,TRBJ1-1
TGCAGTGCTAGATCCGGGACAGGGGGCCAAGTTGGCTACACCTTC,CSARSGTGGQVGYTF,TRBV20-1,few,TRBD1,TRBJ1-2
TGTGCCAGCAGCTTAACTACAGTTTACGAGCAGTACTTC,CASSLTTVYEQYF,TRBV7-9,-,-,TRBJ2-7
TGTGCCAGCAGCCCATTTTACGGGCTGTCCCTTGAAGCTTTCTTT,CASSPFYGLSLEAFF,TRBV7-9,few,-,TRBJ1-1
TGTGCCAGCAGTTACGCGGGGGGGACCTACAATGAGCAGTTCTTC,CASSYAGGTYNEQFF,TRBV27,-,TRBD2,TRBJ2-1
TGTGCCAGCAGTTTAGTGGGGTTAACCTACGAGCAGTACTTC,CASSLVGLTYEQYF,TRBV28,few,-,TRBJ2-7
TGCAGTGCTAAACGGGACAGGGTCTCCTACGAGCAGTACTTC,CSAKRDRVSYEQYF,TRBV20-1,few,TRBD1,TRBJ2-7
TGTGCCAGCAGCTCGGGACTAGTTCTCGGTGAGCAGTTCTTC,CASSSGLVLGEQFF,TRBV7-2,-,TRBD2,TRBJ2-1
TGTGCCAGCAGTGAAGGGGGTTCCAACTATGGCTACACCTTC,CASSEGGSNYGYTF,TRBV6-1,-,-,TRBJ1-2
TGTGCCAGCAGTTGGGGGACAGGAAGAACAGATACGCAGTATTTT,CASSWGTGRTDTQYF,TRBV28,-,TRBD1,TRBJ2-3
TGTGCCATCAGCAGGAACACTGACGAGCAGTACTTC,CAISRNTDEQYF,TRBV10-3,-,-,TRBJ2-7
TGTGCCAGCAGTTTGGGAACCGGGACAGTCCAAAGTGAGCAGTTCTTC,CASSLGTGTVQSEQFF,TRBV28,-,TRBD1,TRBJ2-1
TGCAGCGTTAACCGGGACACCGGGGAGCTGTTTTTT,CSVNRDTGELFF,TRBV29-1,-,-,TRBJ2-2
TGTGCCAGCAGACCCTCTACTAGCGGGGGTCTCAATGAGCAGTTCTTC,CASRPSTSGGLNEQFF,TRBV12-3/TRBV12-4,few,TRBD2,TRBJ2-1
TGTGCCAGCAGCTTAAGCATGGAAGACAATGAGCAGTTCTTC,CASSLSMEDNEQFF,TRBV7-9,-,-,TRBJ2-1
TGTGCCACCAGTGACACAGGAAAACAAAACTATGGCTACACCTTC,CATSDTGKQNYGYTF,TRBV24-1,-,-,TRBJ1-2
TGTGCCAGCAGCTTAGAGTCACCGACCGGGACAGGGTATCGGGATGGCTACACCTTC,CASSLESPTGTGYRDGYTF,TRBV7-6,-,TRBD1,TRBJ1-2
TGCAGCGTTGGGCACGAATTGAACACTGAAGCTTTCTTT,CSVGHELNTEAFF,TRBV29-1,once,-,TRBJ1-1
TGTGCCAGCAGCTACACAGGGGTCTGGGAGACCCAGTACTTC,CASSYTGVWETQYF,TRBV2,-,TRBD1,TRBJ2-5
TGTGCCAGCAGCCCCCATGTGGATACCTCGTCGCCCTTCAAAAACATTCAGTACTTC,CASSPHVDTSSPFKNIQYF,TRBV7-9,-,-,TRBJ2-4
TGTGCCAGCAGTCTCGAAGGGGGGACGGGCTCCTACGAGCAGTACTTC,CASSLEGGTGSYEQYF,TRBV13,-,-,TRBJ2-7
TGTGCCAGCAGTCAAAACCCGACAGGGGGGGGATACTACGAGCAGTACTTC,CASSQNPTGGGYYEQYF,TRBV6-1,-,TRBD1,TRBJ2-7
TGTGCCATCGGACAGTACCCCATGGACGATGGCTACACCTTC,CAIGQYPMDDGYTF,TRBV10-3,-,-,TRBJ1-2